This entry concerns a single T cell receptor (beta chain). Some clones are missing from TCRdb's copy, which holds only in-frame ones; the method was immunoSEQ multiplex PCR. The sample holds roughly 200,000 clones, about three quarters seen once. This sample is part of a study of blood T cell repertoires in COVID-19. Study summary: The study drew acute and convalescent COVID-19 samples from the United States, Italy and Spain.

The sample consisted of peripheral blood. The origin of this receptor is a woman between 45 and 60 years old with active or convalescent COVID-19.

The CDR3 DNA sequence: TGTGCCAGCAGTTACGGCAGATCAAATGAGCAGTTCTTC. Encoded protein: CASSYGRSNEQFF. The chain carries TRBV6-2 or TRBV6-3 and TRBJ2-1; D call uncertain. The ends were cut back, 2 bases at V and 7 bases at J, with 9 bases in the middle. The CDR3 is 13 residues long. Germline V lookup: CDR1 MNHEY, CDR2 SVGEGT.